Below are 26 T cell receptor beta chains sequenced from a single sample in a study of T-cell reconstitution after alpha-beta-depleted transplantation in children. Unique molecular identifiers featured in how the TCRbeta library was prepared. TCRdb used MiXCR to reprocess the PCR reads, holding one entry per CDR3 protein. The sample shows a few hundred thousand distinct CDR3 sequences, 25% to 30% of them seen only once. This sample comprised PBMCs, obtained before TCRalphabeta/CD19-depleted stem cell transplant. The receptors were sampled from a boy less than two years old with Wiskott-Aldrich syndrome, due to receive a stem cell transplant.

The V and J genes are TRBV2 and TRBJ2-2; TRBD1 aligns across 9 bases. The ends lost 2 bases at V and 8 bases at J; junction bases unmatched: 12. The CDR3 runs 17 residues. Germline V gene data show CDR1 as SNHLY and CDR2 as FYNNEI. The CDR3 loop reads CASSESLGTGKGGELFF. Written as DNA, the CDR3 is TGTGCCAGCAGTGAATCCCTCGGGACAGGGAAGGGGGGGGAGCTGTTTTTT.

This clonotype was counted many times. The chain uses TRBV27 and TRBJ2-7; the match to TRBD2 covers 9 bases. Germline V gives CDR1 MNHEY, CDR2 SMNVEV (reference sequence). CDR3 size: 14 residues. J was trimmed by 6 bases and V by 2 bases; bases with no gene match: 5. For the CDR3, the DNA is TGTGCCAGCAGTTTAGGCGGGAGGGTATCCGAGCAGTACTTC. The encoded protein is CASSLGGRVSEQYF.

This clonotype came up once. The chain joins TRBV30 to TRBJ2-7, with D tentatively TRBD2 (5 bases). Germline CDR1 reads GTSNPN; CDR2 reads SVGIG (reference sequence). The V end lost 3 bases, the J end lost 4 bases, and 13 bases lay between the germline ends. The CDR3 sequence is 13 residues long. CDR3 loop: CAWSGLAQYEQYF. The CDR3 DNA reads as TGTGCCTGGAGCGGACTGGCTCAATACGAGCAGTACTTC.

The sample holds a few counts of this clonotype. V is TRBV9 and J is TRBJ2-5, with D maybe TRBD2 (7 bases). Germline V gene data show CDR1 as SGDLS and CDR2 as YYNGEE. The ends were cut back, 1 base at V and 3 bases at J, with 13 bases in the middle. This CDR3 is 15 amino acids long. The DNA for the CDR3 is TGTGCCAGCAGCGTAAGCGGGACATCGGAAGAGACCCAGTACTTC. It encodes CASSVSGTSEETQYF.

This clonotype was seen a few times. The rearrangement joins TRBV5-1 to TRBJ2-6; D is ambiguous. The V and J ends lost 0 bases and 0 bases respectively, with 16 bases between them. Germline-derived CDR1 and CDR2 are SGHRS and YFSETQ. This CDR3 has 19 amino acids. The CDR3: CASSLESERHLSGANVLTF. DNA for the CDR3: TGCGCCAGCAGCTTGGAATCGGAAAGACACCTCTCTGGGGCCAACGTCCTGACTTTC.

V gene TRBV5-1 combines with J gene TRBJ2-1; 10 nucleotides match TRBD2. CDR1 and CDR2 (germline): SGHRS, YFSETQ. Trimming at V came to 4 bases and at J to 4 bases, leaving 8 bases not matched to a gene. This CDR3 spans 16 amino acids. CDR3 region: CASSRESGRGYNEQFF. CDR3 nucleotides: TGCGCCAGCAGCCGCGAGAGCGGGAGGGGGTACAATGAGCAGTTCTTC.

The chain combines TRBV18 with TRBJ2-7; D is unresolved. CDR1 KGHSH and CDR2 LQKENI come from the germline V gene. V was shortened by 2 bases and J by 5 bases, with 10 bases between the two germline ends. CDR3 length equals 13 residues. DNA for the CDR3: TGTGCCAGCTCACCAGGGTCTTCTCACGAGCAGTACTTC. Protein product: CASSPGSSHEQYF.

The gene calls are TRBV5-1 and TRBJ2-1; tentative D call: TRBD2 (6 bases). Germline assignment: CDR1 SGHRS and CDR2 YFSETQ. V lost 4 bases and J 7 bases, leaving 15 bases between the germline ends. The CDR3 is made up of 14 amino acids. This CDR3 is CASSGSSELNEQFF. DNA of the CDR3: TGCGCCAGCAGCGGCTCTAGCGAATTGAATGAGCAGTTCTTC.

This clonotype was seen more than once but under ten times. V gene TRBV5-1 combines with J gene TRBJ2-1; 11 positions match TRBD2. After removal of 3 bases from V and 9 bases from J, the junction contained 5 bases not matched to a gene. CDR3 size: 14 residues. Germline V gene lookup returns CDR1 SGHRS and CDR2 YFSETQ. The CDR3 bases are TGCGCCAGCAGCTCACTAGCGGGAGCCGGTGAGCAGTTCTTC. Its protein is CASSSLAGAGEQFF.

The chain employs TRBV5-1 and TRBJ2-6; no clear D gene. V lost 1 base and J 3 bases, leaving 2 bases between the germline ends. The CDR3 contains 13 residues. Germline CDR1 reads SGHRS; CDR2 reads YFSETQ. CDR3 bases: TGCGCCAGCAGCTTGTTTGGGGCCAACGTCCTGACTTTC. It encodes CASSLFGANVLTF.

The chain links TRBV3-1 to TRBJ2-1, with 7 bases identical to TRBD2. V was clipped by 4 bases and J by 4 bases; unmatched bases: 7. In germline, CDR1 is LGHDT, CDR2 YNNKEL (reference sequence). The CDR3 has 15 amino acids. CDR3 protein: CASSPIAGTYNEQFF. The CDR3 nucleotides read TGTGCCAGCAGCCCCATAGCGGGTACTTACAATGAGCAGTTCTTC.

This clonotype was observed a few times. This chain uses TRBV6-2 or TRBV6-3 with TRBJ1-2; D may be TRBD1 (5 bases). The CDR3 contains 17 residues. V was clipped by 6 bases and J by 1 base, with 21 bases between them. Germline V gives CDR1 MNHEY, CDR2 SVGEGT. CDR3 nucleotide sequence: TGTGCCAGCAGCTTCAGGACAAGTGGGGCCTTTAACTATGGCTACACCTTC. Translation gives CASSFRTSGAFNYGYTF.

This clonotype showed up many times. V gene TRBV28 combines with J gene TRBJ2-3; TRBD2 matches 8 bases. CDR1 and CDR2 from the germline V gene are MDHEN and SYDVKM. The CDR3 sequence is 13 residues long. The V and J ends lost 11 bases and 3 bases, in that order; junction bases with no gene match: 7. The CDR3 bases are TGTGCCTCCACAGGACTAGCAACAGATACGCAGTATTTT. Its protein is CASTGLATDTQYF. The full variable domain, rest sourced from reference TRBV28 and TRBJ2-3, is DVKVTQSSRYLVKRTGEKVFLECVQDMDHENMFWYRQDPGLGLRLIYFSYDVKMKEKGDIPEGYSVSREKKERFSLILESASTNQTSMYLCASTGLATDTQYFGPGTRLTVL.

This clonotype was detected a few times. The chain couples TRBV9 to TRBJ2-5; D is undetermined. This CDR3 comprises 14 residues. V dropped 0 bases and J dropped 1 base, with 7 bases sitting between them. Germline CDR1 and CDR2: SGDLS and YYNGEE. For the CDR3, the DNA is TGTGCCAGCAGCGTAGGGGTCTTCCAAGAGACCCAGTACTTC. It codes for CASSVGVFQETQYF.

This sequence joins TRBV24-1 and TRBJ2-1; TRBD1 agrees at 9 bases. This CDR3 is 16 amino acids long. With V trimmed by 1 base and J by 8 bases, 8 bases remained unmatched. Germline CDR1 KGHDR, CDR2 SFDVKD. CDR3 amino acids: CATSDFTGTGSDEQFF. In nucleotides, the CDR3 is TGTGCCACCAGTGATTTTACCGGGACAGGGTCGGATGAGCAGTTCTTC.

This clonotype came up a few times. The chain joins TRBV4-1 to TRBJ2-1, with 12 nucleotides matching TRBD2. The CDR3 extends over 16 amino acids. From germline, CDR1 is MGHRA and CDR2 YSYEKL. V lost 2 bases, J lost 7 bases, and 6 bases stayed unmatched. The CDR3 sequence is CASSQTGTSGLNEQFF. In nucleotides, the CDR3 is TGCGCCAGCAGCCAAACCGGGACTAGCGGGTTAAATGAGCAGTTCTTC.

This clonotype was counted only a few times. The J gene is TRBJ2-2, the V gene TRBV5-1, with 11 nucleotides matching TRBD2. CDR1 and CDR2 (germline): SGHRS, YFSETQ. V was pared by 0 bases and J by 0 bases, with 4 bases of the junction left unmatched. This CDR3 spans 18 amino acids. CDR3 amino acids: CASSLEPSGRTNTGELFF. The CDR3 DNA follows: TGCGCCAGCAGCTTGGAGCCTAGCGGGAGGACGAACACCGGGGAGCTGTTTTTT. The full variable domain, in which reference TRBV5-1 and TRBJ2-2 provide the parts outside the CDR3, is KAGVTQTPRYLIKTRGQQVTLSCSPISGHRSVSWYQQTPGQGLQFLFEYFSETQRNKGNFPGRFSGRQFSNSRSEMNVSTLELGDSALYLCASSLEPSGRTNTGELFFGEGSRLTVL.

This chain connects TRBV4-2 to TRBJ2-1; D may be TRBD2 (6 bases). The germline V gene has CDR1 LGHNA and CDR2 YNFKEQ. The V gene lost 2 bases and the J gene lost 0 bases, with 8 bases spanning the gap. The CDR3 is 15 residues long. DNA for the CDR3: TGTGCCAGCAGCCAAACCGGGAGCTCCTACAATGAGCAGTTCTTC. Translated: CASSQTGSSYNEQFF.

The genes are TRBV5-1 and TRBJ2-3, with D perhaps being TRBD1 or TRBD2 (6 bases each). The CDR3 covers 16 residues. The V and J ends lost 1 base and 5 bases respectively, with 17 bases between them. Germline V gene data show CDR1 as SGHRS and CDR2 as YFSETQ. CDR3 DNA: TGCGCCAGCAGCTTGTTCCCGGGGGCTATTCAAGATACGCAGTATTTT. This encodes CASSLFPGAIQDTQYF.

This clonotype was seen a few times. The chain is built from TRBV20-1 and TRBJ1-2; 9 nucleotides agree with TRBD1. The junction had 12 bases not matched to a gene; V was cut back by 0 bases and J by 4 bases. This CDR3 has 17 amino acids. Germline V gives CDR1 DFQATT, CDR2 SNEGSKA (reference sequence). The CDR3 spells CSARDHKQGARSYGYTF. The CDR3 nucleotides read TGCAGTGCTAGAGATCATAAACAGGGGGCGCGTAGCTATGGCTACACCTTC.

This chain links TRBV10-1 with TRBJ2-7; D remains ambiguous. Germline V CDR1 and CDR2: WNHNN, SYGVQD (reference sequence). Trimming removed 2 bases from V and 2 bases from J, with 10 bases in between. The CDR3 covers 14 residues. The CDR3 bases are TGCGCCAGCAGTGAGGCAGGTCGGACCTACGAGCAGTACTTC. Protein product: CASSEAGRTYEQYF.

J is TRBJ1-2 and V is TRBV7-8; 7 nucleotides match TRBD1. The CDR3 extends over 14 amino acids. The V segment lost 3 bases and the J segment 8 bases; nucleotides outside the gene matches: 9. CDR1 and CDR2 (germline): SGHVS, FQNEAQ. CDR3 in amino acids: CASSLGGTAGGYTF. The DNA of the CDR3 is TGTGCCAGCAGCTTGGGGGGGACAGCGGGGGGCTACACCTTC.

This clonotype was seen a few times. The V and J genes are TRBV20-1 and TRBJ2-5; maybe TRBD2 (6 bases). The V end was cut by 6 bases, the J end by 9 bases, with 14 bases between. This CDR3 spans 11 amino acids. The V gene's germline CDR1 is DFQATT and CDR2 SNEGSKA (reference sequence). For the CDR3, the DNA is TGCAGTGCACCAAAATCGGGGGCCCAGTACTTC. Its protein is CSAPKSGAQYF.

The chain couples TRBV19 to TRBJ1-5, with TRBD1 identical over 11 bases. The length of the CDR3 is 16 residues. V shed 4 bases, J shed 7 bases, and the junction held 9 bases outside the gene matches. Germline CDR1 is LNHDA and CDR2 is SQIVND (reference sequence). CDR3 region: CASSKRRDRGNQPQHF. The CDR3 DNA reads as TGTGCCAGTAGTAAGAGGCGGGACAGGGGGAACCAGCCCCAGCATTTT.

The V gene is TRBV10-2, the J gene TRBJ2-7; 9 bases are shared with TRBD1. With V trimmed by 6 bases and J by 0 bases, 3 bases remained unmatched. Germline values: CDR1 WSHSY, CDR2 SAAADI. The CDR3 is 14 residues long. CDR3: CASRGTGTSYEQYF. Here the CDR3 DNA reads TGCGCCAGCAGGGGGACAGGGACCTCCTACGAGCAGTACTTC.

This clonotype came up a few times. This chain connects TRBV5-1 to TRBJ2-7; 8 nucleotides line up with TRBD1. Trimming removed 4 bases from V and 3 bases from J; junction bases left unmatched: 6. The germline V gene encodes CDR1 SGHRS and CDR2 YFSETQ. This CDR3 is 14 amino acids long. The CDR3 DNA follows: TGCGCCAGCAGCAACGGACAGGGCTACTACGAGCAGTACTTC. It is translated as CASSNGQGYYEQYF. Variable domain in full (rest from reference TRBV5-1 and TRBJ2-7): KAGVTQTPRYLIKTRGQQVTLSCSPISGHRSVSWYQQTPGQGLQFLFEYFSETQRNKGNFPGRFSGRQFSNSRSEMNVSTLELGDSALYLCASSNGQGYYEQYFGPGTRLTVT.